This is a list of T cell receptor beta chains from one sample in a study of long-term antiretroviral therapy in people with HIV. Here immunoSEQ multiplex PCR was the method, and the copy in TCRdb shows in-frame clones only, minus some. Found here are 30,000 to 40,000 clones, roughly 80% of them singletons; the top ten hold roughly 5%. The material sequenced was unsorted PBMCs, taken 1.5 years after starting antiretroviral therapy. The receptor set was obtained from a man in his late teens or twenties with HIV. Both conserved end residues are part of each CDR3. The order of the fields is clone size, V gene, CDR3 length, D gene, J gene, CDR3 DNA, CDR3 protein. D genes are given only for firm matches. Some rows mark clone size as missing; the rest say once, few, many or name a class of expanded clone.

abundance: .; v_gene: TRBV7-8; len: 14; d_gene: TRBD1; j_gene: TRBJ2-5; CDR3nt: TGTGCCAGCAGTGCTACAGGGGCCCAAGAGACCCAGTACTTC; CDR3aa: CASSATGAQETQYF
abundance: .; v_gene: TRBV7-3; len: 17; d_gene: TRBD2; j_gene: TRBJ2-3; CDR3nt: TGTGCCAGCAGCTCAACACCGGGACTAGCGGGAGCTGATACGCAGTATTTT; CDR3aa: CASSSTPGLAGADTQYF
abundance: .; v_gene: TRBV28; len: 14; d_gene: TRBD1; j_gene: TRBJ2-7; CDR3nt: TGTGCCAGCACCGGGACAGGGGATACCTACGAGCAGTACTTC; CDR3aa: CASTGTGDTYEQYF
abundance: .; v_gene: TRBV6-1; len: 14; d_gene: TRBD1; j_gene: TRBJ2-4; CDR3nt: TGTGCCAGCATTCCGGACAGGACCAAAAACATTCAGTACTTC; CDR3aa: CASIPDRTKNIQYF
abundance: .; v_gene: TRBV11-3; len: 13; d_gene: .; j_gene: TRBJ1-1; CDR3nt: TGTGCCAGCAGCCTCGACGGGAACACTGAAGCTTTCTTT; CDR3aa: CASSLDGNTEAFF
abundance: .; v_gene: TRBV4-3; len: 15; d_gene: .; j_gene: TRBJ2-6; CDR3nt: TGCGCCAGCAGCCAAGGGGTATCTGGGGCCAACGTCCTGACTTTC; CDR3aa: CASSQGVSGANVLTF
abundance: .; v_gene: TRBV27; len: 15; d_gene: .; j_gene: TRBJ2-2; CDR3nt: TGTGCCAGCAGTCCCCGACAGCTGAACACCGGGGAGCTGTTTTTT; CDR3aa: CASSPRQLNTGELFF
abundance: .; v_gene: TRBV14; len: 14; d_gene: .; j_gene: TRBJ1-2; CDR3nt: TGTGCCAGCCTGCTGCACCGTTCGTTTAGGGACTGCACCTTC; CDR3aa: CASLLHRSFRDCTF
abundance: few; v_gene: TRBV29-1; len: 14; d_gene: TRBD2; j_gene: TRBJ2-2; CDR3nt: TGCAGCGTCACCGGGACTAGTGGCGCCGGGGAGCTGTTTTTT; CDR3aa: CSVTGTSGAGELFF
abundance: .; v_gene: TRBV30; len: 15; d_gene: .; j_gene: TRBJ1-2; CDR3nt: TGTGCCTGGAGAGAATCCGGGACTGGGAACTATGGCTACACCTTC; CDR3aa: CAWRESGTGNYGYTF
abundance: .; v_gene: TRBV6-1; len: 15; d_gene: TRBD1; j_gene: TRBJ2-1; CDR3nt: TGTGCCAGCAGTCCCCGGGACAGGGCCTACAATGAGCAGTTCTTC; CDR3aa: CASSPRDRAYNEQFF
abundance: .; v_gene: TRBV5-1; len: 14; d_gene: .; j_gene: TRBJ1-1; CDR3nt: TGCGCCAGCAGCTTGGGAGGTACGACGACTGAAGCTTTCTTT; CDR3aa: CASSLGGTTTEAFF
abundance: .; v_gene: TRBV9; len: 14; d_gene: .; j_gene: TRBJ1-2; CDR3nt: TGTGCCAGCAGCCTTTGGGAGGGGGTGGTTGGCTACACCTTC; CDR3aa: CASSLWEGVVGYTF
abundance: .; v_gene: TRBV19; len: 17; d_gene: TRBD1; j_gene: TRBJ2-7; CDR3nt: TGTGCCAGTAGTATAGGTTCAGAGGGGACAGGGACCTACGAGCAGTACTTC; CDR3aa: CASSIGSEGTGTYEQYF
abundance: few; v_gene: TRBV9; len: 15; d_gene: TRBD2; j_gene: TRBJ2-7; CDR3nt: TGTGCCAGCAGCGTAGACGGCGGGAGGGTCAGGGAGCAGTACTTC; CDR3aa: CASSVDGGRVREQYF
abundance: .; v_gene: TRBV25-1; len: 15; d_gene: TRBD2; j_gene: TRBJ2-1; CDR3nt: TGTGCCAGCAGTGAGACTCAGCGGGGGGGGGATGAGCAGTTCTTC; CDR3aa: CASSETQRGGDEQFF
abundance: .; v_gene: TRBV11-2; len: 14; d_gene: .; j_gene: TRBJ2-2; CDR3nt: TGTGCCAGCAGCTTGGGAGGTGCCACCGGGGAGCTGTTTTTT; CDR3aa: CASSLGGATGELFF
abundance: .; v_gene: TRBV5-6; len: 17; d_gene: .; j_gene: TRBJ2-1; CDR3nt: TGTGCCAGCAGCTTCCCTAGTGCCCGCTCAGGCGGTAATGAGCAGTTCTTC; CDR3aa: CASSFPSARSGGNEQFF
abundance: .; v_gene: TRBV28; len: 13; d_gene: TRBD2; j_gene: TRBJ2-7; CDR3nt: TGTGCCAGCAGAGCGGGAGGAGACTACGAGCAGTACTTC; CDR3aa: CASRAGGDYEQYF
abundance: .; v_gene: TRBV28; len: 14; d_gene: TRBD1; j_gene: TRBJ2-7; CDR3nt: TGTGCCAGCAGTTTGACAGGGATCTCCTACGAGCAGTACTTC; CDR3aa: CASSLTGISYEQYF
abundance: once; v_gene: TRBV19; len: 12; d_gene: .; j_gene: TRBJ2-1; CDR3nt: TGTGCCAGTAGTCACCAGGGGTTAGAGCAGTTCTTC; CDR3aa: CASSHQGLEQFF
abundance: few; v_gene: TRBV9; len: 14; d_gene: .; j_gene: TRBJ1-1; CDR3nt: TGTGCCAGCAGCGGATCAGGGGCTTTGACTGAAGCTTTCTTT; CDR3aa: CASSGSGALTEAFF
abundance: .; v_gene: TRBV6-5; len: 14; d_gene: TRBD1; j_gene: TRBJ2-7; CDR3nt: TGTGCCAGCAGTTGGGGACAGGGGGCCAACGAGCAGTACTTC; CDR3aa: CASSWGQGANEQYF
abundance: few; v_gene: TRBV2; len: 15; d_gene: TRBD2; j_gene: TRBJ2-7; CDR3nt: TGTGCCAGCAGTGAAGGGACTAGCGTTCTGGACGAGCAGTACTTC; CDR3aa: CASSEGTSVLDEQYF
abundance: .; v_gene: TRBV2; len: 14; d_gene: TRBD1; j_gene: TRBJ2-7; CDR3nt: TGTGCCACCCAATCCGGGACAGAAACCGGAGAGCAGTACTTC; CDR3aa: CATQSGTETGEQYF
abundance: .; v_gene: TRBV6-5; len: 14; d_gene: .; j_gene: TRBJ2-1; CDR3nt: TGTGCCAGCAGTTTGCTAGGCCCCTACAATGAGCAGTTCTTC; CDR3aa: CASSLLGPYNEQFF
abundance: .; v_gene: TRBV28; len: 14; d_gene: .; j_gene: TRBJ2-7; CDR3nt: TGTGCCAGCAGATTCGACTCGTCTACGAGTTGGCAGTACTTC; CDR3aa: CASRFDSSTSWQYF
abundance: .; v_gene: TRBV28; len: 11; d_gene: .; j_gene: TRBJ2-3; CDR3nt: TGTGCCAGCGGGTATACAGATACGCAGTATTTT; CDR3aa: CASGYTDTQYF
abundance: .; v_gene: TRBV7-9; len: 14; d_gene: .; j_gene: TRBJ2-7; CDR3nt: TGTGCCAGCAGGGGGGTACAGCCTTTCGACGAGCAGTACTTC; CDR3aa: CASRGVQPFDEQYF
abundance: .; v_gene: TRBV27; len: 15; d_gene: TRBD2; j_gene: TRBJ2-3; CDR3nt: TGTGCCAGCCCGGCTAGCGGGAGTAGCGCAGATACGCAGTATTTT; CDR3aa: CASPASGSSADTQYF
abundance: .; v_gene: TRBV19; len: 13; d_gene: .; j_gene: TRBJ2-3; CDR3nt: TGTGCCAGTAGTATAGATCACGGGGATACGCAGTATTTT; CDR3aa: CASSIDHGDTQYF
abundance: few; v_gene: TRBV18; len: 12; d_gene: .; j_gene: TRBJ2-7; CDR3nt: TGTGCCAGCTCCCTAAGGGGCTTAGGGCAGTACTTC; CDR3aa: CASSLRGLGQYF
abundance: .; v_gene: TRBV10-3; len: 13; d_gene: .; j_gene: TRBJ2-7; CDR3nt: TGTGCCATCAGAGGTAGCGGAACCTACGAGCAGTACTTC; CDR3aa: CAIRGSGTYEQYF
abundance: few; v_gene: TRBV9; len: 17; d_gene: TRBD2; j_gene: TRBJ2-7; CDR3nt: TGTGCCAGCAGCGTGGGACTAGCGGGATACGGGTATGGGGAGCAGTACTTC; CDR3aa: CASSVGLAGYGYGEQYF
abundance: .; v_gene: TRBV10-2; len: 15; d_gene: TRBD1; j_gene: TRBJ2-3; CDR3nt: TGCGCCAGCAGTGTGGGGACAGGGAGCACAGATACGCAGTATTTT; CDR3aa: CASSVGTGSTDTQYF
abundance: .; v_gene: TRBV10-3; len: 16; d_gene: .; j_gene: TRBJ2-7; CDR3nt: TGTGCCATCAGCGAGGTCCGGGACTTAAGCTCCTACGAGCAGTACTTC; CDR3aa: CAISEVRDLSSYEQYF
abundance: .; v_gene: TRBV28; len: 17; d_gene: .; j_gene: TRBJ1-4; CDR3nt: TGTGCCAGCAGTTTATGGTCCAGCGGAACAACTAATGAAAAACTGTTTTTT; CDR3aa: CASSLWSSGTTNEKLFF
abundance: .; v_gene: TRBV5-6; len: 14; d_gene: .; j_gene: TRBJ2-1; CDR3nt: TGTGCCAGCAGCCCTGGACCAAGGTCGGATGAGCAGTTCTTC; CDR3aa: CASSPGPRSDEQFF
abundance: .; v_gene: TRBV11-2; len: 15; d_gene: .; j_gene: TRBJ2-7; CDR3nt: TGTGCCAGCAGCTCGCGACTAGAGGGGGCCTACGAGCAGTACTTC; CDR3aa: CASSSRLEGAYEQYF
abundance: .; v_gene: TRBV28; len: 17; d_gene: TRBD2; j_gene: TRBJ2-1; CDR3nt: TGTGCCAGCAGTAACAGACCCAAGACTAGCGGGAGGGATGAGCAGTTCTTC; CDR3aa: CASSNRPKTSGRDEQFF
abundance: once; v_gene: TRBV6-5; len: 14; d_gene: TRBD1; j_gene: TRBJ2-3; CDR3nt: TGTGCCAGCAGCTGGACAGGGGCCGCTGATACGCAGTATTTT; CDR3aa: CASSWTGAADTQYF
abundance: .; v_gene: TRBV11-3; len: 16; d_gene: .; j_gene: TRBJ2-3; CDR3nt: TGTGCCAGCAGCTTAACAGGGCAGTCCAGCACAGATACGCAGTATTTT; CDR3aa: CASSLTGQSSTDTQYF
abundance: .; v_gene: TRBV7-9; len: 12; d_gene: .; j_gene: TRBJ1-3; CDR3nt: TGTGCCAGCAGCCCCTTCGGTTCCACCATATATTTT; CDR3aa: CASSPFGSTIYF
abundance: .; v_gene: TRBV4-2; len: 18; d_gene: TRBD1; j_gene: TRBJ1-2; CDR3nt: TGTGCCAGCAGCCAAGATTGGGGACAGGGGGCACTGGTAGGTGGCTACACCTTC; CDR3aa: CASSQDWGQGALVGGYTF
abundance: .; v_gene: TRBV5-1; len: 15; d_gene: TRBD1; j_gene: TRBJ2-7; CDR3nt: TGCGCCAGCAGCTGGGGGGACAGGGGGTCCTACGAGCAGTACTTC; CDR3aa: CASSWGDRGSYEQYF
abundance: .; v_gene: TRBV7-9; len: 12; d_gene: .; j_gene: TRBJ2-7; CDR3nt: TGTGCCAGCAGCTCCCTGGGCTACGAGCAGTACTTC; CDR3aa: CASSSLGYEQYF
abundance: few; v_gene: TRBV7-2; len: 16; d_gene: TRBD2; j_gene: TRBJ2-7; CDR3nt: TGTGCCAGCAGCCCGGGACTAGCGGGAGCGTTGGGTGAGCAGTACTTC; CDR3aa: CASSPGLAGALGEQYF
abundance: once; v_gene: TRBV27; len: 14; d_gene: .; j_gene: TRBJ2-7; CDR3nt: TGTGCCAGCAGTTTGGGCCCCACACCTTACGAGCAGTACTTC; CDR3aa: CASSLGPTPYEQYF
abundance: few; v_gene: TRBV18; len: 16; d_gene: TRBD1; j_gene: TRBJ2-7; CDR3nt: TGTGCCAGCTCACCTACGGGACAGGCCAGGGGTGACGAGCAGTACTTC; CDR3aa: CASSPTGQARGDEQYF
abundance: once; v_gene: TRBV7-9; len: 14; d_gene: .; j_gene: TRBJ2-7; CDR3nt: TGTGCCAGCAGCCTGACACAGGGGGGGTACGAGCAGTACTTC; CDR3aa: CASSLTQGGYEQYF
abundance: .; v_gene: TRBV29-1; len: 15; d_gene: TRBD1; j_gene: TRBJ1-4; CDR3nt: TGCAGCGTTGATCGTCCGGGACAGAAAAATGAAAAACTGTTTTTT; CDR3aa: CSVDRPGQKNEKLFF
abundance: .; v_gene: TRBV7-8; len: 12; d_gene: .; j_gene: TRBJ2-3; CDR3nt: TGTGCCAGCAGCGAGTCAACAGATACGCAGTATTTT; CDR3aa: CASSESTDTQYF
abundance: .; v_gene: TRBV27; len: 13; d_gene: .; j_gene: TRBJ2-7; CDR3nt: TGTGCCAGCAGTTACCGGACATCCTACGAGCAGTACTTC; CDR3aa: CASSYRTSYEQYF
abundance: .; v_gene: TRBV7-2; len: 13; d_gene: .; j_gene: TRBJ2-2; CDR3nt: TGTGCCAGCAGCTTAGGGCAGTCCGGGGAGCTGTTTTTT; CDR3aa: CASSLGQSGELFF
abundance: few; v_gene: TRBV19; len: 15; d_gene: .; j_gene: TRBJ1-2; CDR3nt: TGTGCCAGTAGCCAAAGCCAGACCAATGACTATGGCTACACCTTC; CDR3aa: CASSQSQTNDYGYTF
abundance: .; v_gene: TRBV27; len: 15; d_gene: TRBD2; j_gene: TRBJ2-7; CDR3nt: TGTGCCAGCAGTTTAGGGGGAGGGCCGTATGACGAGCAGTACTTC; CDR3aa: CASSLGGGPYDEQYF
abundance: .; v_gene: TRBV7-8; len: 13; d_gene: .; j_gene: TRBJ1-5; CDR3nt: TGTGCCAGCAGCTTTGCGCAGGTGCAGCCCCAGCATTTT; CDR3aa: CASSFAQVQPQHF